Below, 27 T cell receptor beta chains from the same sample are listed, as sequenced in a study of T-cell reconstitution after alpha-beta-depleted transplantation in children. Unique molecular identifiers were used in preparing the TCRbeta library. TCRdb re-analysed the PCR reads in MiXCR, keeping a single row per CDR3 protein. The repertoire has around 530,000 distinct CDR3 sequences, approximately 29% of them found once; the top ten carry around 2.5%. Sequencing was performed on PBMCs from the stem cell graft donor, taken from the stem cell graft. The receptors were sampled from a human donor who donated a stem cell graft to a child with aplastic anemia.

This clonotype showed up many times. The J gene is TRBJ2-7, the V gene TRBV20-1, with TRBD2 matching over 12 bases. The V segment lost 2 bases and the J segment 3 bases; nucleotides outside the gene matches: 5. This CDR3 has 15 amino acids. The germline V gene has CDR1 DFQATT and CDR2 SNEGSKA (reference sequence). CDR3: CSARRLAGDDYEQYF. DNA of the CDR3: TGCAGTGCTAGACGACTAGCGGGAGACGACTACGAGCAGTACTTC.

The chain recombines TRBV18 with TRBJ2-1; maybe TRBD2 (5 bases). Germline V gives CDR1 KGHSH, CDR2 LQKENI. The germline V and J ends were trimmed by 2 bases and 2 bases, with 10 bases remaining between them. The CDR3 covers 15 residues. The CDR3 DNA is TGTGCCAGCTCACCAGAGGGAGACCCCTACAATGAGCAGTTCTTC. Translation: CASSPEGDPYNEQFF.

The gene calls are TRBV5-6 and TRBJ2-7, with D uncertain. The CDR3 length is 14 residues. V gave up 0 bases and J gave up 2 bases, with 9 bases separating them. The germline V gene has CDR1 SGHDT and CDR2 YYEEEE. CDR3 protein: CASSLVSRPYEQYV. CDR3 bases: TGTGCCAGCAGCTTGGTTTCGCGTCCCTACGAGCAGTACGTC.

This clonotype was seen many times. The chain employs TRBV5-1 and TRBJ2-2; no firm D call. From germline, CDR1 is SGHRS and CDR2 YFSETQ. V was trimmed by 0 bases and J by 8 bases, leaving 11 bases between them. CDR3 size: 14 residues. The CDR3 sequence: CASSLEDRSGELFF. The CDR3 region has the DNA TGCGCCAGCAGCTTGGAAGACCGTTCGGGGGAGCTGTTTTTT.

J is TRBJ2-2 and V is TRBV24-1; D call uncertain. Trimming stripped 5 bases from V and 5 bases from J, with 20 bases between. CDR3 length: 17 residues. CDR1 KGHDR and CDR2 SFDVKD come from the germline V gene. The CDR3 coding sequence is TGTGCCACCAGTGCCCCCTCGACGTGGGAAAATACCGGGGAGCTGTTTTTT. Amino acids: CATSAPSTWENTGELFF.

The chain uses TRBV7-9 and TRBJ2-3, with 7 bases identical to TRBD2. Per the germline V gene, CDR1 is SEHNR and CDR2 is FQNEAQ (reference sequence). This CDR3 is 15 amino acids long. Germline trimming cut 10 bases from V and 2 bases from J; bases unmatched to any gene: 12. The CDR3 sequence is CATKLTGTITDTQYF. The CDR3 region has the DNA TGTGCCACCAAACTTACCGGGACTATCACAGATACGCAGTATTTT.

In this sample, this clonotype turned up a few times. The J gene is TRBJ1-1, the V gene TRBV30; D is undetermined. The CDR3 has 15 amino acids. CDR1 is GTSNPN, CDR2 SVGIG, per germline (reference sequence). V lost 0 bases and J lost 5, with 16 bases in between. Here the CDR3 reads CAWSVLRGSGTEAFF. The CDR3 DNA follows: TGTGCCTGGAGTGTACTAAGAGGGAGCGGGACTGAAGCTTTCTTT.

This chain joins TRBV5-1 and TRBJ1-5; no reliable D call. V lost 1 base, J lost 1 base, and 9 bases lay in between. The CDR3 runs to 15 residues. CDR1 is SGHRS and CDR2 is YFSETQ in the germline V gene. The CDR3 bases are TGCGCCAGCAGCTTGACAGTTGGAAGCAATCAGCCCCAGCATTTT. Its translation: CASSLTVGSNQPQHF.

A few counts support this clonotype. The V and J genes are TRBV20-1 and TRBJ2-1; the match to TRBD1 covers 7 bases. V lost 1 base to trimming and J lost 2 bases; unmatched junction nucleotides: 5. The CDR3 runs 15 residues. In germline, CDR1 is DFQATT, CDR2 SNEGSKA (reference sequence). The CDR3 region has the DNA TGCAGTGCTAGAGGCTCACAGGGGACCTACAATGAGCAGTTCTTC. Protein sequence: CSARGSQGTYNEQFF.

This clonotype was recorded a few times. The chain has TRBV2 and TRBJ1-1; D unresolved. Per germline, CDR1 SNHLY and CDR2 FYNNEI. This CDR3 has 18 residues. Trimming removed 9 bases at V and 1 base at J, with 27 bases between. This CDR3 reads CASRLLRRRGSKNTEAFF. The CDR3 coding sequence is TGTGCCAGTAGGCTCCTTAGGCGCCGGGGATCCAAGAACACTGAAGCTTTCTTT.

This chain joins TRBV18 and TRBJ2-7; 10 bases match TRBD2. Germline loops: CDR1 KGHSH, CDR2 LQKENI. The V and J ends lost 4 bases and 6 bases, in that order; junction bases with no gene match: 9. The CDR3 is 15 amino acids. The CDR3 loop reads CASSLPSGRTREQYF. The CDR3, as DNA: TGTGCCAGCTCACTACCTAGCGGGAGAACCCGCGAGCAGTACTTC.

This clonotype was seen a handful of times. The chain uses TRBV7-9 and TRBJ2-1; D not resolved. Germline CDR1 reads SEHNR; CDR2 reads FQNEAQ (reference sequence). V was cut by 5 bases and J by 8 bases, with 13 bases left in between. There are 13 residues in the CDR3. The CDR3 protein is CASSIGYRDEQFF. The CDR3 region has the DNA TGTGCCAGCAGCATAGGGTACCGGGATGAGCAGTTCTTC.

V and J are TRBV3-1 and TRBJ2-5; the D gene is possibly TRBD1 (5 bases). There are 15 residues in the CDR3. Deletions cut 1 base from V and 5 bases from J, with 14 bases between. Germline lookup yields CDR1 LGHDT and CDR2 YNNKEL (reference sequence). The CDR3 is CASSQGAGIRETQYF. CDR3 nucleotides: TGTGCCAGCAGCCAAGGAGCAGGGATTCGGGAGACCCAGTACTTC.

This clonotype showed up many times. The genes are TRBV29-1 and TRBJ1-2; the D gene is possibly TRBD1 (5 bases). Germline CDR1 and CDR2: SQVTM and ANQGSEA. V shed 7 bases and J shed 7 bases, with 13 bases lying between them. This CDR3 has 11 amino acids. The CDR3 spells CSARQSSGYTF. DNA of the CDR3: TGCAGCGCCAGACAGTCTTCTGGCTACACCTTC.

This chain uses TRBV24-1 with TRBJ2-1, with 9 positions matching TRBD2. V lost 3 bases, J lost 5 bases, and 10 bases stayed unmatched. Germline V gives CDR1 KGHDR, CDR2 SFDVKD. The CDR3 consists of 17 residues. CDR3 sequence: CATSDQLGTSHHNEQFF. For the CDR3, the DNA is TGTGCCACCAGTGATCAGCTAGGGACTAGCCACCACAATGAGCAGTTCTTC.

CDR3 nucleotide sequence: TGTGCCAGTAGGTTACCAGACATAACATATGGCTACACCTTC. Translated, it gives CASRLPDITYGYTF. The chain is built from TRBV19 and TRBJ1-2; D not certain. Trimming pared 6 bases from V and 5 bases from J, leaving 16 bases between. CDR3 length: 14 amino acids. Germline assignment: CDR1 LNHDA and CDR2 SQIVND (reference sequence). The variable domain in full, completed from reference TRBV19 and TRBJ1-2, reads DGGITQSPKYLFRKEGQNVTLSCEQNLNHDAMYWYRQDPGQGLRLIYYSQIVNDFQKGDIAEGYSVSREKKESFPLTVTSAQKNPTAFYLCASRLPDITYGYTFGSGTRLTVV.

This clonotype occurred many times. V is TRBV6-4 and J is TRBJ1-1, with D unclear. This CDR3 has 13 amino acids. The V end was cut by 2 bases, the J end by 5 bases, with 9 bases between. Germline V lookup: CDR1 MRHNA, CDR2 SNTAGT. For the CDR3, the DNA is TGTGCCAGCAGTGACACTGGGCTGACTGAAGCTTTCTTT. Protein: CASSDTGLTEAFF.

The chain employs TRBV5-1 and TRBJ2-5; D possibly corresponds to TRBD1 (6 bases). The CDR3 extends over 17 amino acids. The germline CDR1 and CDR2 sequences are SGHRS and YFSETQ. V lost 0 bases and J 2 bases, leaving 17 bases between the germline ends. In DNA form, the CDR3 reads TGCGCCAGCAGCTTGGCCAGGAAATGGACAGCTCAAGAGACCCAGTACTTC. It codes for CASSLARKWTAQETQYF. Combining the CDR3 with reference TRBV5-1 and TRBJ2-5 gives the whole variable domain KAGVTQTPRYLIKTRGQQVTLSCSPISGHRSVSWYQQTPGQGLQFLFEYFSETQRNKGNFPGRFSGRQFSNSRSEMNVSTLELGDSALYLCASSLARKWTAQETQYFGPGTRLLVL.

This clonotype was counted between two and nine times. The V call is TRBV12-3 or TRBV12-4, the J call TRBJ1-2; 7 nucleotides match TRBD1. CDR3 length: 14 residues. J lost 7 bases, V lost 3 bases, and 8 bases had no gene match. The chain's CDR3 is CASSFTARGSGYTF. CDR3 coding DNA: TGTGCCAGCAGTTTTACTGCCAGGGGGTCTGGCTACACCTTC.

The rearrangement uses TRBV20-1 and TRBJ2-1; 8 bases map to TRBD2. This CDR3 is built from 16 residues. The V gene end was trimmed by 6 bases and the J gene end by 0 bases; junction bases not matched to a gene: 10. Germline V gene sequence: CDR1 DFQATT, CDR2 SNEGSKA (reference sequence). CDR3 DNA sequence: TGCAGTGCAAACCCCTCAAGCGGGAGCTCCTACAATGAGCAGTTCTTC. Protein: CSANPSSGSSYNEQFF.

The chain combines TRBV5-1 with TRBJ2-2; the match to TRBD2 covers 15 bases. Per germline, CDR1 SGHRS and CDR2 YFSETQ. The ends lost 3 bases at V and 5 bases at J; junction bases unmatched: 2. This CDR3 contains 16 residues. The CDR3 nucleotides read TGCGCCAGCAGCTGGGGACTAGCGGGAGGAACCGGGGAGCTGTTTTTT. It codes for CASSWGLAGGTGELFF.

This clonotype has just a few counts. V is TRBV29-1 and J is TRBJ1-4; TRBD1 might be the D (5 bases). CDR1 is SQVTM, CDR2 ANQGSEA, per germline. This CDR3 region has 13 residues. V dropped 6 bases and J dropped 6 bases, with 14 bases sitting between them. As DNA, the CDR3 is TGCAGCGTGGTGGGACCCCGGCATGAAAAACTGTTTTTT. Its translation: CSVVGPRHEKLFF.

This clonotype was detected a few times. This chain uses TRBV7-2 with TRBJ2-7; TRBD2 might be the D (5 bases). V was cut by 5 bases and J by 4 bases, with 15 bases left in between. Germline V CDR1 and CDR2: SGHTA, FQGNSA. The CDR3 consists of 14 residues. As DNA, the CDR3 is TGTGCCAGCAGCCGGACTCCCCTTGGGTACGAGCAGTACTTC. Its protein is CASSRTPLGYEQYF.

V and J are TRBV19 and TRBJ1-4; D possibly corresponds to TRBD1 (6 bases). V gave up 5 bases and J gave up 6 bases, with 13 bases separating them. Looked up from germline, CDR1 is LNHDA and CDR2 is SQIVND (reference sequence). The CDR3 has 14 residues. CDR3 DNA: TGTGCCAGTAGTTTCGGGACACGCTATGAAAAACTGTTTTTT. Its protein is CASSFGTRYEKLFF.

This chain links TRBV7-2 with TRBJ2-5; no definite D call. Trimming pared 5 bases from V and 5 bases from J, leaving 18 bases between. The V gene's germline CDR1 is SGHTA and CDR2 FQGNSA. The CDR3 is 15 residues long. For the CDR3, the DNA is TGTGCCAGCAGCCCCCGAGGCAGTTCAGCGGAGACCCAGTACTTC. Its translation is CASSPRGSSAETQYF. Using reference TRBV7-2 and TRBJ2-5 for the parts outside the CDR3, the full variable domain is GAGVSQSPSNKVTEKGKDVELRCDPISGHTALYWYRQSLGQGLEFLIYFQGNSAPDKSGLPSDRFSAERTGGSVSTLTIQRTQQEDSAVYLCASSPRGSSAETQYFGPGTRLLVL.

This clonotype came up a few times. The CDR3 DNA reads as TGTGCCAGCAGCCAGGGGAACAGGCGCAGCTCCTACAATGAGCAGTTCTTC. It is translated as CASSQGNRRSSYNEQFF. The chain carries TRBV4-2 and TRBJ2-1, with a weak D call TRBD1 (5 bases). This CDR3 has 17 residues. The V gene's germline CDR1 is LGHNA and CDR2 YNFKEQ. Deletions cut 3 bases from V and 0 bases from J, with 15 bases between.

This clonotype appeared a few times. The gene calls are TRBV7-9 and TRBJ2-1, with D unclear. The ends were cut back, 9 bases at V and 1 base at J, with 10 bases in the middle. Germline V gene lookup returns CDR1 SEHNR and CDR2 FQNEAQ (reference sequence). This CDR3 comprises 13 residues. The CDR3 region has the DNA TGTGCCAGGGCCGGAGAGTCCTACAATGAGCAGTTCTTC. It yields the protein CARAGESYNEQFF.